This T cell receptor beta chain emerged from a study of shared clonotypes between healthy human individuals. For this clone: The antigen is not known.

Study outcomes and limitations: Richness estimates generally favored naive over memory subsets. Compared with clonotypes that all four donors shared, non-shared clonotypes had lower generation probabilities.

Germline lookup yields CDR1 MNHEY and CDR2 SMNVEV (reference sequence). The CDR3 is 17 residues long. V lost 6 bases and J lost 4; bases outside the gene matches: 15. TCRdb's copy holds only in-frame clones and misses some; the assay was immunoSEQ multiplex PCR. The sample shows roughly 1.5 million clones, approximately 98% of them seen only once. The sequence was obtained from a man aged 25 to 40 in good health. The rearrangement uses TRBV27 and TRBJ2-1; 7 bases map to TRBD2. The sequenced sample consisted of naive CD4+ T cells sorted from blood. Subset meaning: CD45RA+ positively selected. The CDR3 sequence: CASSPIHLAGSYNEQFF. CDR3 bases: TGTGCCAGCAGCCCAATTCACTTAGCGGGTTCATACAATGAGCAGTTCTTC.